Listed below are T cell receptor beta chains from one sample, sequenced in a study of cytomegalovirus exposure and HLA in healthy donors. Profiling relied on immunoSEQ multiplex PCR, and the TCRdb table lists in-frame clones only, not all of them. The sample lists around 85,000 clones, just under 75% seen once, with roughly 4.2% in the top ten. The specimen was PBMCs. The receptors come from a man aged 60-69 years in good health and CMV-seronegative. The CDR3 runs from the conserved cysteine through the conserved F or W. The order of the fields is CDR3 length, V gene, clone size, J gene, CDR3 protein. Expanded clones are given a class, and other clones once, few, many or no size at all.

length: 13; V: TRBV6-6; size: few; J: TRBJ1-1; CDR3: CASSYRERTEAFF
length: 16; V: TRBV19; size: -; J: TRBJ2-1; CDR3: CASSIFGGGHYNEQFF
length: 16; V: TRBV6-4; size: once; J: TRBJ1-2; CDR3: CASSGPNRARDYGYTF
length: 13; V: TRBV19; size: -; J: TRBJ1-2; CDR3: CASTRTANYGYTF
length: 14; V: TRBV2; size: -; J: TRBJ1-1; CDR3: CASSADRLNTEAFF
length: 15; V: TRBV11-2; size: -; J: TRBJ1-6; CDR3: CASSQQGYGNSPLHF
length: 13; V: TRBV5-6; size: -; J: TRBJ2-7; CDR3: CASSSPLSRWEYF
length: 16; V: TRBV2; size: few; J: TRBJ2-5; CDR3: CASSEVASGGQETQYF
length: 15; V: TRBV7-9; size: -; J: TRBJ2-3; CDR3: CASSLGWLAGDMQYF
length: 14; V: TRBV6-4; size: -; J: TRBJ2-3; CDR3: CASRAGLATDTQYF
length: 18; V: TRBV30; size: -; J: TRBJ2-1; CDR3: CAWSRRDRGQTTYNEQFF
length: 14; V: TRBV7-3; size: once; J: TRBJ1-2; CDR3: CASSLMAPPYGYTF
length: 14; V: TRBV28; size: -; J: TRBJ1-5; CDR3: CASSSGGLNQPQHF
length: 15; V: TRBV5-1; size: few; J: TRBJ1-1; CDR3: CASRYQQGLMDEAFF
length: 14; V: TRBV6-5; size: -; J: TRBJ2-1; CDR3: CASSYRGNYNEQFF
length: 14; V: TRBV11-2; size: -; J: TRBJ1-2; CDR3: CASSPPRTGEGYTF
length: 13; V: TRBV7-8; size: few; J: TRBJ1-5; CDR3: CASSLGWSQPQHF
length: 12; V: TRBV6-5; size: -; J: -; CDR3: CASSRTGFEQYF
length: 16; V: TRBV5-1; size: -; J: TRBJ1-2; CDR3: CASSPRTGGWEYGYTF
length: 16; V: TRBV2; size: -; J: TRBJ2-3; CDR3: CASKVGLAGEEDTQYF
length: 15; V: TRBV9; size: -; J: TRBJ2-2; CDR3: CASSGWTGETGELFF
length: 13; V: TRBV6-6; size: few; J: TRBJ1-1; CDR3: CASKTTGDTEAFF
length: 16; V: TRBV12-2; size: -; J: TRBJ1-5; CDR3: CASRLEEGRSNQPQHF
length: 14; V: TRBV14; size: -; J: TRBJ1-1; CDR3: CASRRTGFQGEAFF
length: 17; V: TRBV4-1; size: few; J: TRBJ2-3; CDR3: CASSQAGAGGPQDTQYF
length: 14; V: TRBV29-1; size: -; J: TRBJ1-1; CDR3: CSVEVRGMNTEAFF
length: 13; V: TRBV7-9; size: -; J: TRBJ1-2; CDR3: CASSFGANYGYTF
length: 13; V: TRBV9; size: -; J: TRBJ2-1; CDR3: CASSPLGEGEQFF
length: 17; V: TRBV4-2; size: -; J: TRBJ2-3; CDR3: CASSQGAGGGAGDTQYF
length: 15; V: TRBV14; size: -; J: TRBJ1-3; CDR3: CASSLTTGTGNTIYF
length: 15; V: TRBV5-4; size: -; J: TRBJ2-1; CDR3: CASSFGQGNANEQFF
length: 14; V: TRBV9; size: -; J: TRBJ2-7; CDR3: CASSPGTGIYEQYF
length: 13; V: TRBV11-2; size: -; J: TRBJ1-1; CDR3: CASSWGRETEAFF
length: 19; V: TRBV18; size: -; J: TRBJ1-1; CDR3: CASSPPEGPTPWMNTEAFF
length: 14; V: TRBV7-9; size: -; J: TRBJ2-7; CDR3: CASSQGLLSYEQYF
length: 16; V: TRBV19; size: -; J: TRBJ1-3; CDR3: CASSIQGGISGNTIYF
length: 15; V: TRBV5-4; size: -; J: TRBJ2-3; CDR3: CASSPAAVLADTQYF
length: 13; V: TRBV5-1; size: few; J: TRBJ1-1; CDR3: CASRARGNTEAFF
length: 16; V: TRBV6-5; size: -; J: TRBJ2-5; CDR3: CASSYGDRGGAETQYF
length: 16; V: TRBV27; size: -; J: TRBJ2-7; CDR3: CASSSGMGQGAWEQYF
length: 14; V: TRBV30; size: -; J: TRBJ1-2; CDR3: CASLRDRGDYGYTF
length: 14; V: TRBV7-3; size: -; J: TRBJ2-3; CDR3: CASSLTPGLWPQYF
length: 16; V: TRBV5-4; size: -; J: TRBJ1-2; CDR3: CASSLDGDSGGYGYTF
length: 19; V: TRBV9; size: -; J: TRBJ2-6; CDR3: CASSVAGSDGVPGANVLTF
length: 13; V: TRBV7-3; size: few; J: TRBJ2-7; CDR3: CASSSGTGYEQYF
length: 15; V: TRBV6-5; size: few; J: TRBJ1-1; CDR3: CASRYQDRGITEAFF
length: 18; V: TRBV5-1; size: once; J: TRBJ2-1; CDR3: CASSLPSGGAAGNNEQFF
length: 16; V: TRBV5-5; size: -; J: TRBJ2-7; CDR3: CASSLEATSGGYEQYF
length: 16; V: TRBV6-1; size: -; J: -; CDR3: CASSDRGGRRSYEQYF
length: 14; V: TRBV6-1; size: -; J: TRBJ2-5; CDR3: CASRQDRGTETQYF
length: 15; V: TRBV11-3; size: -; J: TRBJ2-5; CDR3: CASSFGGGAGETQYF
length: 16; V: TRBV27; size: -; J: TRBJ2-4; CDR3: CASSLISDRAKNIQYF
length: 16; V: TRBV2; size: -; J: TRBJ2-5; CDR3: CASSESGGGARETQYF
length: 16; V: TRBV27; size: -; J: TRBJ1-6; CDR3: CASRGDRGRSNSPLHF